The rows below give T cell receptor beta chains drawn from one sample of a study of blood T cell repertoires in COVID-19. Sequenced by immunoSEQ multiplex PCR; TCRdb stores in-frame clones only, minus some. This sample has about 14,000 clones, with roughly 89% found just once. Sequencing was carried out using peripheral blood. The receptors were sampled from a man in his forties or fifties with active COVID-19. Both conserved end residues are part of each CDR3. A D gene is named only where the DNA matches it firmly. Rows give clone size only sometimes, using once, few, many, or a class for an expanded clone.

clone size | V gene | D gene | CDR3 protein
. | TRBV24-1 | . | CATSPLTANTGELFF
. | TRBV14 | TRBD2 | CASSQYVAGGNEQFF
. | TRBV5-8 | TRBD1 | CASSSQGAYQPQHF
. | TRBV7-9 | . | CASSFSGTPTDTQYF
medium-sized | TRBV27 | TRBD2 | CASSPTSEETQYF
. | TRBV7-9 | TRBD1 | CASSGEQGAGADTQYF
once | TRBV4-1 | TRBD1 | CASSPGDWRGQLGYTF
. | TRBV7-8 | TRBD1 | CASSFGQGGHNEQFF
. | TRBV6-5 | . | CASSKTVLGVYEQYF
. | TRBV4-2 | TRBD2 | CASSQTASGGISTDTQYF
. | TRBV6-4 | TRBD1 | CASSTTPDRGGDEQFF
. | TRBV27 | . | CASSLGGATEAFF
. | TRBV6-1 | TRBD2 | CASSEGTSGSYEQYF
once | TRBV11-3 | TRBD1 | CASSHRDRVNEQFF
. | TRBV14 | TRBD2 | CASSHRSGTSSRGEQYF
. | TRBV6-1 | . | CASSEQYNEQFF
. | TRBV3-1/TRBV3-2 | TRBD2 | CASSQVPPLVTAGAGGETQYF
. | TRBV5-6 | . | CASSLALYNEQFF
. | TRBV7-8 | TRBD2 | CASRPLAGYTYEQYF
. | TRBV29-1 | TRBD1 | CSVEGQGAYEQYF
. | TRBV27 | . | CASSLLRTGGGQGRETQYF
. | TRBV19 | . | CASSNHRWTQYF
. | TRBV28 | . | CASKLTVLNTREDYGYTF
. | TRBV5-4 | TRBD2 | CASSFGGTYEQYF
. | TRBV7-2 | . | CASSLRGGPGYNTEAFF
once | TRBV6-2/TRBV6-3 | . | CASSYTIGGNTIYF
. | TRBV18 | TRBD2 | CASSPPSGRYEQYF